This TCR beta chain originates from a study of blood T cell repertoires in COVID-19. Study-wide background: Acute and convalescent COVID-19 samples came from the United States, Italy and Spain. The analysed material was cDNA or gDNA that came from T cells, B-cell-depleted T cells, or PBMCs.

Germline loops: CDR1 SGHTA, CDR2 FQGNSA. V shed 5 bases and J 3 bases; nucleotides not matched to a gene: 7. The CDR3 spans 16 residues. In the authors' methods: Quantification of nucleated cells was approximated via reference gene primer amplification. Sequencing used immunoSEQ multiplex PCR; TCRdb keeps in-frame clones, though not all of them. V and J calls and clone size come straight from that table; D and trimming were deduced from the DNA. This table holds approximately 210,000 clones, approximately 79% found once. This TCR was sampled from a human donor in a cohort sampled during active COVID-19. Sequenced input: peripheral blood. The chain links TRBV7-2 to TRBJ2-7, with 13 bases identical to TRBD2. CDR3 DNA: TGTGCCAGCAGCGCGGGACTAGCGGGGCCTTTCTACGAGCAGTACTTC. It yields the protein CASSAGLAGPFYEQYF.